This T cell receptor (beta chain) stems from a study of beta chain features in type 1 diabetes (dated by TCRdb to between 2017 and 2018). Study-level background: Mean age, gender distribution, total cell number and subset yield did not differ between patients and healthy donors. A total of 85 million to 140 million sorted cells were examined across all samples, and a strong correlation was observed between cell number per subset and RNA yield. In the study, TCRB repertoires of sorted circulating CD4+ T cell subsets from recently diagnosed type 1 diabetes patients were compared with those of matched healthy donors. Regulatory and stem cell-like memory subsets were isolated from only 8 patients and about 8 healthy donors, whereas naive and central memory subsets came from all 28 donors.

About this clone itself: What this receptor recognizes is not known. One base away there is no much larger clone; base qualities are not given.

From the cysteine through the phenylalanine, the CDR3 covers 16 amino acids. Only the CDR3 part of the read is kept: 48 bases, read in frame from the first base. CDR1 and CDR2, looked up from the germline V gene (reference sequence), are SGHNT and YYREEE. V ends up 3 bases short and J 3 bases short, with an unmatched junction base count of 7. Points the paper makes about the study in general: Because cDNA was sequenced instead of genomic DNA, highly expressing activated cells could be over-represented, though the groups showed no difference in activation or CD3 levels. Because small numbers of individuals were included in the HLA sub-analyses, any influence of HLA type on TCRB rearrangement was left unresolved. At VDJ recombination sites, patients with type 1 diabetes made fewer insertions and deleted more nucleotides, a pattern implying thymic rearrangement abnormalities. Naive, central memory and regulatory TCRB repertoires appeared more similar among patients than among healthy donors. Shorter templates might have been favored by PCR, but patient and control samples were amplified and corrected together, so both groups would have been affected equally by any skew. Type 1 diabetes patients showed a moderate but significant shortening of TCRB CDR3 length in all four CD4+ subsets.

A single peripheral blood draw of approximately 0.11 L on average was collected from each donor into heparinised tubes. A BD FACSAria II and a panel including CD45RO, CCR7, CD25, CD127, CD95 and CD27 were used to sort naive, central memory, regulatory and stem cell-like memory CD4+ T cells. Purity was above 95% for every sorted population. PBMCs were isolated right away by Lymphoprep density gradient centrifugation and were stained directly, without culture. So that batch effects would be minimized, each experiment stained and sorted samples in pairs, pairing one healthy donor with one patient. All of the isolated RNA was reverse transcribed with the High Capacity cDNA Reverse Transcription Kit, so expressed TCRB transcripts were sequenced. Deep immunoSEQ sequencing was performed on naive, central memory and regulatory T cell samples, with an average of roughly 3.5 million total reads per sample. After sorted cells were lysed in RLT buffer, RNA was extracted with DNase-treated RNeasy Micro or Mini kits, with the choice depending on cell number. To prevent cross-contamination, every cell subset was processed on its own, while patient and healthy donor samples were processed together. TCRB sequences were amplified from cDNA with the immunoSEQ multiplex PCR, producing 87-bp fragments spanning the CDR3 region. The amplicons were sequenced using the Illumina HiSeq platform. The original methods were these. PCR bias was computationally corrected using synthetic template baselines, reads within Hamming distance 2 were collapsed, and singletons that could not be merged were discarded. Reads were aligned to IMGT to assign V, D and J genes, CDR3 length, and insertions or deletions at six rearrangement sites. Within each subset, clonotype counts were normalized to sorted cell number, after which true diversity and Gini coefficients were computed with the tcR R package. The overlap coefficient, calculated on TCRB nucleotide sequences, was used to measure repertoire sharing. Out-of-frame TCRB sequences from naive cells were analyzed to stand in for the pre-selection repertoire. The immuneACCESS repertoire file appears here via TCRdb, limited to in-frame rearrangements. These files lack a portion of the clones; in checked studies, under half of the deficit traces to unresolved V genes, and the cause of the others is not known. V and J calls plus clone size are reproduced from that table; the DNA served to infer D and trimming. For this sample there are some 230,000 clones; over 9.5% appear just once. The leading ten clones occupy 0.034% of the sample.

The clonotype originates from a woman under 30 in good health. The chain couples TRBV5-4 to TRBJ2-3, and TRBD1 aligns with 10 junction nucleotides. The sequenced sample consisted of naive CD4+ T cells from blood. The label giving this sample's cell subset or site can be read as: true naive CD4+ T cells. CDR3 reads: CASSSYDRGLTDTQYF. The DNA is TGTGCCAGCAGCTCATATGACAGGGGGCTGACAGATACGCAGTATTTT.